This note documents a single T cell receptor beta chain sequence. Its target is unknown. The CDR3 end falls 3 residues outside the read, so it is completed with the germline J gene. These data are taken from a study of Tregs in tolerant kidney transplant recipients. Study conclusions and caveats: For some patients, primers changed over time, blocking nucleotide-level comparison.

Profiling relied on immunoSEQ multiplex PCR, and the TCRdb table lists in-frame clones only, not all of them. This sample's clone table lists roughly 32,000 clones. Germline V CDR1 and CDR2: DFQATT, SNEGSKA (reference sequence). The CDR3 totals 14 residues. The junction had 3 bases not matched to a gene; V was cut back by 2 bases and J by 4 bases. Unstimulated Tregs (CD4+CD25+CD127-) and CD4+CD25- non-Tregs were sorted from PBMCs. Sequences were derived from CD8+ T cells from blood, sampled before the transplant. The chain recombines TRBV20-1 with TRBJ2-1; 9 nucleotides line up with TRBD2. The TCR sequence derives from a human donor who received a combined kidney and bone marrow transplant. CDR3 residues: CSARLAGIYNEQFF. CDR3 DNA, as far as it was read: TGCAGTGCTAGACTAGCGGGAATTTACAATGAG.